The 27 T cell receptor beta chains in this list originate from one sample, sequenced in a study of control samples from healthy donors and cancer patients. TCRdb keeps only in-frame clones here, not all; method: immunoSEQ multiplex PCR. The top ten clones hold less than 15% of a sample with 99,000 or so clones, roughly four fifths of them seen once. The sample comprised blood. The receptor source for this set is a woman aged 45-65 years in good health.

This clone has a single count. V usage is TRBV18 and J usage is TRBJ2-7, with D perhaps TRBD2 (6 bases). V lost 6 bases to trimming and J lost 6 bases, with 21 bases between them. The CDR3 covers 15 residues. The germline gives CDR1 KGHSH, CDR2 LQKENI. In DNA form, the CDR3 reads TGTGCCAGCTCTCCCGGGGGAGGACTGAATGGCGAGCAGTACTTC. The encoded protein is CASSPGGGLNGEQYF. Filled out from reference TRBV18 and TRBJ2-7, the complete variable domain reads NAGVMQNPRHLVRRRGQEARLRCSPMKGHSHVYWYRQLPEEGLKFMVYLQKENIIDESGMPKERFSAEFPKEGPSILRIQQVVRGDSAAYFCASSPGGGLNGEQYFGPGTRLTVT.

The V call is TRBV6-1, the J call TRBJ2-1; 7 nucleotides line up with TRBD1. The germline CDR1 and CDR2 sequences are MNHNS and SASEGT. The CDR3 spans 16 residues. Trimming at V came to 4 bases and at J to 2 bases, leaving 8 bases not matched to a gene. The CDR3 loop is CASSASPGTAYNEQFF. The CDR3 coding sequence is TGTGCCAGCAGTGCCAGCCCCGGGACAGCCTACAATGAGCAGTTCTTC.

Worth noting for this clone: This CDR3 is also generated by other DNA sequences in the sample. The chain links TRBV3-1 (or the pseudogene TRBV3-2) to TRBJ1-1, with TRBD1 matching 7 bases. This CDR3 has 14 amino acids. The junction had 4 bases not matched to a gene; V was cut back by 1 base and J by 5 bases. Germline V lookup: CDR1 LGHDT, CDR2 YNNKEL (reference sequence). The CDR3 spells CASSQGQGKTEAFF. DNA for the CDR3: TGTGCCAGCAGCCAAGGACAGGGCAAAACTGAAGCTTTCTTT.

The chain links TRBV24-1 to TRBJ2-1, with a weak D call TRBD2 (5 bases). Trimming left V 5 bases short and J 0 bases short, with 10 bases between. CDR1 and CDR2 (germline): KGHDR, SFDVKD. The CDR3 length is 15 residues. In DNA, the CDR3 is TGTGCCACCAGTGGGGGAGCCCCCTCCTACAATGAGCAGTTCTTC. Translating it yields CATSGGAPSYNEQFF.

The V gene is TRBV15, the J gene TRBJ2-6; no clear D. Trimming pared 5 bases from V and 0 bases from J, leaving 11 bases between. Germline-derived CDR1 and CDR2 are LNHNV and YYDKDF (reference sequence). The CDR3 spans 16 residues. The CDR3 coding sequence is TGTGCCACCAGCGCCTACGGGTACTCTGGGGCCAACGTCCTGACTTTC. As protein: CATSAYGYSGANVLTF.

The CDR3 region is CASSGDTRARDTQYF. CDR3 coding DNA: TGTGCCAGCAGCGGCGACACTCGAGCCAGAGATACGCAGTATTTT. The chain has TRBV7-2 and TRBJ2-3; no clear D gene. Per germline, CDR1 SGHTA and CDR2 FQGNSA. CDR3 length: 15 residues. V was pared by 5 bases and J by 5 bases, with 17 bases between.

This clone was counted once. The CDR3 DNA reads TGTGCCAGCAGCCCGCGACAGGGGTTAAAACTGTTTTTT. Amino acid sequence: CASSPRQGLKLFF. The chain combines TRBV14 with TRBJ1-4; 8 bases are shared with TRBD1. Germline loops: CDR1 SGHDN, CDR2 FVKESK. V was clipped by 4 bases and J by 10 bases; unmatched bases: 5. This CDR3 has 13 amino acids.

The CDR3, as DNA: TGTGCCAGCAGCGTAGACAACAGGGCACCCTTGAACACTGAAGCTTTCTTT. Protein product: CASSVDNRAPLNTEAFF. This chain joins TRBV9 and TRBJ1-1, with D possibly matching TRBD1 (6 bases). With 0 bases removed from V and 0 bases from J, the gap between germline ends came to 15 bases. Germline V gives CDR1 SGDLS, CDR2 YYNGEE. This CDR3 contains 17 residues.

J is TRBJ1-5 and V is TRBV5-8, with 10 bases that match TRBD1. Germline values: CDR1 SGHTS, CDR2 YDEGEE. The CDR3 is 15 amino acids. V shed 2 bases and J 4 bases; nucleotides not matched to a gene: 3. The CDR3: CASSFDRGRNQPQHF. The CDR3 nucleotides read TGTGCCAGCAGCTTCGACAGGGGGCGGAATCAGCCCCAGCATTTT.

This chain uses TRBV7-9 with TRBJ2-1; D call uncertain. Per the germline V gene, CDR1 is SEHNR and CDR2 is FQNEAQ (reference sequence). This CDR3 has 14 amino acids. The ends were cut back, 3 bases at V and 10 bases at J, with 16 bases in the middle. CDR3 sequence: CASSFAPRRLEQFF. In DNA, the CDR3 is TGTGCCAGCAGCTTCGCCCCTAGACGCCTGGAGCAGTTCTTC.

V is TRBV19 and J is TRBJ1-1; perhaps TRBD1 as D (6 bases). This CDR3 has 16 amino acids. Germline V gene sequence: CDR1 LNHDA, CDR2 SQIVND (reference sequence). V was shortened by 2 bases and J by 2 bases, with 15 bases between the two germline ends. CDR3 DNA sequence: TGTGCCAGTAGTATATCGGCAGGGGCCAGTAACACTGAAGCTTTCTTT. Translated, it gives CASSISAGASNTEAFF. Full variable domain (rest looked up from reference TRBV19 and TRBJ1-1): DGGITQSPKYLFRKEGQNVTLSCEQNLNHDAMYWYRQDPGQGLRLIYYSQIVNDFQKGDIAEGYSVSREKKESFPLTVTSAQKNPTAFYLCASSISAGASNTEAFFGQGTRLTVV.

This clone showed up just once. This chain links TRBV7-2 with TRBJ2-2; weak D call: TRBD1 (6 bases). The CDR3 consists of 15 residues. Germline lookup yields CDR1 SGHTA and CDR2 FQGNSA. Deletions cut 1 base from V and 6 bases from J, with 12 bases between. CDR3 sequence (DNA): TGTGCCAGCAGCTTAGACAGGGAATACCCCGGGGAGCTGTTTTTT. This gives the protein CASSLDREYPGELFF.

This clone was found a few times. The CDR3: CASSEGQGLMSEKLFF. The CDR3 region has the DNA TGCGCCAGCAGCGAGGGACAGGGCCTAATGAGCGAAAAACTGTTTTTT. The V and J genes are TRBV5-1 and TRBJ1-4; 9 positions agree with TRBD1. Germline loops: CDR1 SGHRS, CDR2 YFSETQ. V lost 4 bases to trimming and J lost 8 bases; unmatched junction nucleotides: 12. The CDR3 totals 16 residues.

The V gene is TRBV5-6, the J gene TRBJ2-5; 11 positions agree with TRBD2. Germline assignment: CDR1 SGHDT and CDR2 YYEEEE. The ends lost 4 bases at V and 3 bases at J; junction bases unmatched: 8. The CDR3 extends over 16 amino acids. CDR3 loop: CASSQRTSGWEETQYF. The DNA of the CDR3 is TGTGCCAGCAGCCAACGGACTAGCGGGTGGGAAGAGACCCAGTACTTC.

The rearrangement links TRBV19 to TRBJ2-7; 7 nucleotides match TRBD1. With 5 bases clipped from V and 3 bases from J, the junction kept 4 bases outside the gene matches. The CDR3 loop spans 13 amino acids. Germline V gene data show CDR1 as LNHDA and CDR2 as SQIVND (reference sequence). The CDR3 loop is CASSLGQDYEQYF. The CDR3 DNA reads as TGTGCCAGTAGTCTTGGACAGGACTACGAGCAGTACTTC.

CDR3 nucleotide sequence: TGTGCCAGCAGCTTAGTGGCAAATCAGCCCCAGCATTTT. This sequence encodes CASSLVANQPQHF. The gene calls are TRBV11-2 and TRBJ1-5; D is uncertain. The germline V gene encodes CDR1 SGHAT and CDR2 FQNNGV. CDR3 length equals 13 residues. Trimming took 1 base from V and 4 from J, leaving 5 bases between them.

The gene calls are TRBV5-4 and TRBJ2-1, with D perhaps matching TRBD2 (5 bases). V lost 0 bases, J lost 8 bases, and 12 bases lay in between. Germline V gene lookup returns CDR1 SGHNT and CDR2 YYREEE (reference sequence). The CDR3 is 14 residues long. CDR3 DNA: TGTGCCAGCAGCTTGGAGGCTAGCATCGATGAGCAGTTCTTC. It encodes CASSLEASIDEQFF.

The gene calls are TRBV11-1 and TRBJ1-1; 8 bases match TRBD1. The CDR3 is 13 amino acids. Germline-derived CDR1 and CDR2 are SGHAT and FQDESV (reference sequence). Germline trimming cut 6 bases from V and 7 bases from J; bases unmatched to any gene: 7. The CDR3, as DNA: TGTGCCAGCAGAAATTACAGGGGGTATGAAGCTTTCTTT. This translates into CASRNYRGYEAFF.

CDR3 in amino acids: CATSDLGSYGYTF. CDR3 DNA: TGTGCCACCAGTGATCTGGGGAGCTATGGCTACACCTTC. The chain recombines TRBV24-1 with TRBJ1-2; D not certain. The CDR3 runs 13 residues. Per the germline V gene, CDR1 is KGHDR and CDR2 is SFDVKD. Trimming removed 3 bases from V and 4 bases from J, with 8 bases in between.

The chain has TRBV5-4 and TRBJ2-2; 8 nucleotides align to TRBD1. This CDR3 is built from 17 residues. The J segment lost 0 bases and the V segment lost 4 bases, leaving 8 bases of the junction unmatched. CDR1 is SGHNT, CDR2 YYREEE, per germline (reference sequence). The CDR3 DNA sequence: TGTGCCAGCAGCGGCCGGACAGGGCCGGCGAACACCGGGGAGCTGTTTTTT. Its protein is CASSGRTGPANTGELFF.

The chain is built from TRBV25-1 and TRBJ1-2; 9 nucleotides agree with TRBD1. With 4 bases clipped from V and 4 bases from J, the junction kept 4 bases outside the gene matches. CDR1 and CDR2 (germline): MGHDK, SYGVNS. CDR3 length: 14 amino acids. In nucleotides, the CDR3 is TGTGCCAGCAGTGGGGGACAGGGAGTCTATGGCTACACCTTC. As protein: CASSGGQGVYGYTF.

The rearrangement links TRBV30 to TRBJ1-5; unclear D gene. CDR1 is GTSNPN and CDR2 is SVGIG in the germline V gene (reference sequence). The CDR3 extends over 15 amino acids. Trimming left V 0 bases short and J 0 bases short, with 9 bases between. CDR3 nucleotide sequence: TGTGCCTGGAGTGTTGGCCCTAATAGCAATCAGCCCCAGCATTTT. Residues: CAWSVGPNSNQPQHF.

The chain has TRBV7-3 and TRBJ1-1; 11 bases fit TRBD1. The V gene end was trimmed by 5 bases and the J gene end by 10 bases; junction bases not matched to a gene: 6. This CDR3 is 13 amino acids long. Germline CDR1 reads SGHTA; CDR2 reads FQGTGA. DNA for the CDR3: TGTGCCAGCAGCATAGGACAGGGGGCGCGAGCTTTCTTT. Amino acid sequence: CASSIGQGARAFF. The variable domain in full, completed from reference TRBV7-3 and TRBJ1-1, reads GAGVSQTPSNKVTEKGKYVELRCDPISGHTALYWYRQSLGQGPEFLIYFQGTGAADDSGLPNDRFFAVRPEGSVSTLKIQRTERGDSAVYLCASSIGQGARAFFGQGTRLTVV.

The V call is TRBV3-1 (or the pseudogene TRBV3-2), the J call TRBJ2-1; D gene uncertain. Germline lookup yields CDR1 LGHDT and CDR2 YNNKEL (reference sequence). CDR3 length equals 14 residues. V was clipped by 0 bases and J by 5 bases, with 8 bases between them. CDR3 loop: CASSQESFNNEQFF. The CDR3 DNA sequence: TGTGCCAGCAGCCAAGAATCTTTCAACAATGAGCAGTTCTTC.

This clone appeared once. J is TRBJ1-1 and V is TRBV5-1; D uncertain. With 2 bases removed from V and 1 base from J, the gap between germline ends came to 9 bases. CDR3 length: 14 amino acids. Germline V gene data show CDR1 as SGHRS and CDR2 as YFSETQ. CDR3 region: CASSFSSGNTEAFF. CDR3 DNA: TGCGCCAGCAGCTTTTCTTCCGGGAACACTGAAGCTTTCTTT.

V is TRBV7-8 and J is TRBJ2-5; possible D gene TRBD2, 7 bases. Germline CDR1 is SGHVS and CDR2 is FQNEAQ. This CDR3 has 14 amino acids. V gave up 7 bases and J gave up 1 base, with 13 bases separating them. CDR3 nucleotides: TGTGCCAGCACCGGAGGGGGGGTCCAAGAGACCCAGTACTTC. It translates to CASTGGGVQETQYF.

The J gene is TRBJ2-7, the V gene TRBV5-5; TRBD1 aligns across 11 bases. Germline V gene data show CDR1 as SGHKS and CDR2 as YYEKEE (reference sequence). This CDR3 is built from 14 residues. After removal of 5 bases from V and 6 bases from J, the junction contained 7 bases not matched to a gene. The CDR3, as DNA: TGTGCCAGCAGTTCCACCGGGACAGGGGGCGAGCAGTACTTC. It encodes CASSSTGTGGEQYF.